A selection of T cell receptor beta chains follows, all from one sample in a study of T cells in Graves' hyperthyroidism and ophthalmopathy. MiXCR, applied by TCRdb to the multiplex PCR reads, yields one record per CDR3 protein. The sample comprises roughly 640,000 distinct CDR3 sequences, about a sixth of which are singletons, and around 3.5% rests with the top ten. The sample was blood. The receptor set was obtained from a woman in her thirties or forties with Graves' ophthalmopathy. The CDR3 runs from the conserved cysteine through the conserved F or W. The order of the fields is clone size, D gene, V gene, J gene, CDR3 protein, CDR3 DNA. A D gene is named only where the DNA matches it firmly. Size values are once, few and many counts, or a class for expanded clones, and some rows have none.

>few|NA|TRBV9|TRBJ2-1
CASSVGTNPYNEQFF
TGTGCCAGCAGCGTAGGGACTAATCCCTACAATGAGCAGTTCTTC
>many|NA|TRBV18|TRBJ1-2
CASSYQGGGYTF
TGTGCCAGCTCTTACCAGGGTGGTGGCTACACCTTC
>many|NA|TRBV20-1|TRBJ1-2
CSAAPGHLGGYTF
TGCAGTGCCGCGCCGGGACACCTGGGTGGCTACACCTTC
>NA|NA|TRBV3-1|TRBJ1-3
CASSQEVRNTIYF
TGTGCCAGCAGCCAAGAAGTGCGAAACACCATATATTTT
>NA|TRBD2|TRBV11-2|TRBJ2-3
CASSWGAGGPQEEQYF
TGTGCCAGCAGCTGGGGGGCGGGGGGCCCCCAAGAGGAGCAGTATTTT
>few|TRBD1|TRBV13|TRBJ2-1
CASSQTGGSEQFF
TGTGCCAGCAGCCAAACAGGGGGCAGTGAGCAGTTCTTC
>NA|NA|TRBV7-2|TRBJ2-6
CASSWVGAGANVLTF
TGTGCCAGCAGCTGGGTCGGGGCTGGGGCCAACGTCCTGACTTTC
>many|NA|TRBV11-2|TRBJ2-1
CASSLASVSYNEQFF
TGTGCCAGCAGCTTGGCCTCAGTCTCCTACAATGAGCAGTTCTTC
>many|NA|TRBV27|TRBJ1-5
CASSSGADQPQHF
TGTGCCAGCAGTTCAGGGGCCGATCAGCCCCAGCATTTT
>many|NA|TRBV7-3|TRBJ2-5
CARAGKTQYF
TGTGCCAGGGCCGGTAAGACCCAGTACTTC
>many|TRBD1|TRBV6-1|TRBJ1-1
CASSPGTGRYTEAFF
TGTGCCAGCAGTCCCGGGACAGGGAGGTACACTGAAGCTTTCTTT
>many|TRBD2|TRBV2|TRBJ2-3
CASSREGTDTDTQYF
TGTGCCAGCAGCAGGGAGGGGACCGACACAGATACGCAGTATTTT
>NA|NA|TRBV5-1|TRBJ1-2
CASSPDGQTSYTF
TGCGCCAGCAGCCCAGACGGACAGACTAGCTACACCTTC
>many|TRBD1|TRBV2|TRBJ2-7
CASSPRQGAVEQYF
TGTGCCAGCAGTCCCAGACAGGGGGCGGTTGAGCAGTACTTC
>many|TRBD2|TRBV20-1|TRBJ2-7
CSASGNSGRGVYEQYF
TGCAGTGCTAGTGGGAATAGCGGGAGAGGGGTTTACGAGCAGTACTTC
>few|NA|TRBV7-6|TRBJ2-3
CASSLYGTGDTQYF
TGTGCCAGCAGCTTATACGGGACGGGGGATACGCAGTATTTT
>few|NA|TRBV5-6|TRBJ2-1
CASSLAAIRKDRFF
TGTGCCAGCAGCTTGGCGGCCATTCGAAAGGATAGGTTCTTC
>many|TRBD1|TRBV7-3|TRBJ2-1
CASSLNPGGPRNEQFF
TGTGCCAGCAGCTTAAACCCAGGGGGTCCCCGCAATGAGCAGTTCTTC
>NA|TRBD1|TRBV27|TRBJ1-4
CASSGGGTGSEKLFF
TGTGCCAGCAGTGGCGGAGGGACAGGCAGTGAAAAACTGTTTTTT
>many|TRBD1|TRBV30|TRBJ2-5
CAWKTGLETQYF
TGTGCCTGGAAGACAGGGTTGGAGACCCAGTACTTC
>many|NA|TRBV20-1|TRBJ1-2
CSARDSGAYGYTF
TGCAGTGCTAGAGATAGTGGAGCCTATGGCTACACCTTC
>NA|TRBD2|TRBV7-2|TRBJ2-1
CASSLVSGLGIDNEQFF
TGTGCCAGCAGCTTAGTGTCCGGACTAGGGATAGACAATGAGCAGTTCTTC
>few|TRBD2|TRBV20-1|TRBJ2-2
CSASLAGTGELFF
TGCAGTGCTAGTCTAGCGGGAACCGGGGAGCTGTTTTTT
>many|NA|TRBV27|TRBJ1-2
CASSPQGAGANYGYTF
TGTGCCAGCAGTCCACAAGGGGCCGGAGCTAACTATGGCTACACCTTC
>many|NA|TRBV3-1|TRBJ1-1
CASSQDRLDRQKNGEAFF
TGTGCCAGCAGCCAAGATCGGCTGGACAGACAAAAAAACGGCGAAGCTTTCTTT
>many|NA|TRBV28|TRBJ2-7
CASSWAGLEQYF
TGTGCCAGCAGTTGGGCCGGGCTCGAGCAGTACTTC
>few|NA|TRBV19|TRBJ1-5
CASSIEADNQPQHF
TGTGCCAGTAGTATTGAGGCAGACAATCAGCCCCAGCATTTT
>NA|TRBD1|TRBV29-1|TRBJ1-1
CSVEGDREGLSVNTEAFF
TGCAGCGTTGAAGGGGACAGGGAGGGGTTATCTGTGAACACTGAAGCTTTCTTT
>many|TRBD1|TRBV2|TRBJ2-5
CASSVDRAETQYF
TGTGCCAGCAGCGTTGACAGGGCAGAGACCCAGTACTTC
>NA|NA|TRBV10-3|TRBJ2-5
CAISESVGDQTQYF
TGTGCCATCAGTGAATCCGTTGGGGACCAGACCCAGTACTTC
>many|NA|TRBV20-1|TRBJ2-1
CSARDANLPNEQFF
TGCAGTGCTAGAGATGCGAACCTACCCAATGAGCAGTTCTTC
>many|NA|TRBV2|TRBJ2-5
CASSELEAQYF
TGTGCCAGCAGTGAGCTAGAGGCCCAGTACTTC
>many|NA|TRBV12-3/TRBV12-4|TRBJ1-1
CASSLFSGTEAFF
TGTGCCAGCAGTTTATTTTCAGGGACTGAAGCTTTCTTT
>many|TRBD1|TRBV27|TRBJ1-2
CASSPQGQGKDGYTF
TGTGCCAGCAGTCCGCAGGGACAGGGAAAAGATGGCTACACCTTC
>many|NA|TRBV3-1|TRBJ2-5
CASSQDRETQYF
TGTGCCAGCAGCCAAGATCGGGAGACCCAGTACTTC
>once|TRBD2|TRBV6-2/TRBV6-3|TRBJ2-3
CASSGGPLAGTDTQYF
TGTGCCAGCAGTGGGGGACCACTAGCGGGGACAGATACGCAGTATTTT
>many|TRBD2|TRBV7-2|TRBJ2-1
CASSLLAGSYNEQFF
TGTGCCAGCAGCTTACTAGCGGGATCCTACAATGAGCAGTTCTTC